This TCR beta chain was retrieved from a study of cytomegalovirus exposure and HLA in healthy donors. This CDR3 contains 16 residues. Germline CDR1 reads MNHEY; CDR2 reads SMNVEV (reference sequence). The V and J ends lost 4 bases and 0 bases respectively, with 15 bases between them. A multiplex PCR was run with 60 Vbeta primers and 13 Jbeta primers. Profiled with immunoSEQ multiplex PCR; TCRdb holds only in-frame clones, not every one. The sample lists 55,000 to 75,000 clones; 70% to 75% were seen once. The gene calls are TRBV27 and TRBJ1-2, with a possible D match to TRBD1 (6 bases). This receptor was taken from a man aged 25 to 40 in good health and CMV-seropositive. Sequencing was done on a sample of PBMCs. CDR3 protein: CASSWTASQANYGYTF. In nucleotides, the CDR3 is TGTGCCAGCAGTTGGACAGCCTCTCAAGCTAACTATGGCTACACCTTC.